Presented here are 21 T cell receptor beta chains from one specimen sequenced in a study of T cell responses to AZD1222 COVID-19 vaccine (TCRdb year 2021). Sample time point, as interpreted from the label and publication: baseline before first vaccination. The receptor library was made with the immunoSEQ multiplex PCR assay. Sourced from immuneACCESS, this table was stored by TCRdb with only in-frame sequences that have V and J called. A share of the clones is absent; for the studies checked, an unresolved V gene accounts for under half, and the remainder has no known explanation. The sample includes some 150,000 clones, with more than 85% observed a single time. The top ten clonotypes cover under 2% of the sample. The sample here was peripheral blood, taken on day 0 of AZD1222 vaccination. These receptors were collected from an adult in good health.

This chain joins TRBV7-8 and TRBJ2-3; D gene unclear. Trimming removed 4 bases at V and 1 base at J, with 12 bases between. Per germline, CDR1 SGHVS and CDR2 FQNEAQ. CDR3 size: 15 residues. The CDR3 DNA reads TGTGCCAGCAGCTCAAGGTTATTCGGCACAGATACGCAGTATTTT. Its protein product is CASSSRLFGTDTQYF.

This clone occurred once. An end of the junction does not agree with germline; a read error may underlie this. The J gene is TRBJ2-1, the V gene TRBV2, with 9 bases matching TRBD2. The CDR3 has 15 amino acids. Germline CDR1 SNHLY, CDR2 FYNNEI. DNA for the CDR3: TGTGCCAGCAGTGGCGGGACTAGCAGATACAATGGGCAGTTCTTC. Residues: CASSGGTSRYNGQFF.

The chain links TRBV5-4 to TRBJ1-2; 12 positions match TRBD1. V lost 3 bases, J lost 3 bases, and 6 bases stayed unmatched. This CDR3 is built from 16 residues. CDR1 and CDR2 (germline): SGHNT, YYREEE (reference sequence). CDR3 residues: CASSSPGTGGHYGYTF. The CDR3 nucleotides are TGTGCCAGCAGCTCCCCCGGGACAGGGGGCCACTATGGCTACACCTTC. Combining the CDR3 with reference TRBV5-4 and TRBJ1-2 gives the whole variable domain ETGVTQSPTHLIKTRGQQVTLRCSSQSGHNTVSWYQQALGQGPQFIFQYYREEENGRGNFPPRFSGLQFPNYSSELNVNALELDDSALYLCASSSPGTGGHYGYTFGSGTRLTVV.

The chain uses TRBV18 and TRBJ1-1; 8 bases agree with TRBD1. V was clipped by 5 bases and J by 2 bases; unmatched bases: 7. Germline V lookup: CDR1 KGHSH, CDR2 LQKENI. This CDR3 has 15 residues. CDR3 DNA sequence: TGTGCCAGCTCAGCGCGGACAGGGCGTAACACTGAAGCTTTCTTT. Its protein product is CASSARTGRNTEAFF.

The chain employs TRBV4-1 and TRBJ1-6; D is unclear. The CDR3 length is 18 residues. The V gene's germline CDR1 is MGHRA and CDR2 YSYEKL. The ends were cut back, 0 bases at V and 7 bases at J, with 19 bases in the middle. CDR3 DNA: TGCGCCAGCAGCCAAGAGTATGGAGCGCGTCGTAAGAATTCACCCCTCCACTTT. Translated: CASSQEYGARRKNSPLHF.

The CDR3 nucleotides read TGTGCCAGCAGCCTCTATAATTCACCCCTCCACTTT. This codes for CASSLYNSPLHF. The chain uses TRBV27 and TRBJ1-6; D ambiguous. From germline, CDR1 is MNHEY and CDR2 SMNVEV (reference sequence). The CDR3 has 12 amino acids. Trimming took off 6 bases at V and 3 bases at J, with 3 bases between the two ends.

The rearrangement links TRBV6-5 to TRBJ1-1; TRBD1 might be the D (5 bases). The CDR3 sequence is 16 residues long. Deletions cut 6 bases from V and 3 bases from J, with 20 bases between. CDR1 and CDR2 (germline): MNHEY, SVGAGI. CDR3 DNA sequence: TGTGCCAGCAGGTACCCCGGCGTCGACAGCGACACTGAAGCTTTCTTT. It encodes CASRYPGVDSDTEAFF.

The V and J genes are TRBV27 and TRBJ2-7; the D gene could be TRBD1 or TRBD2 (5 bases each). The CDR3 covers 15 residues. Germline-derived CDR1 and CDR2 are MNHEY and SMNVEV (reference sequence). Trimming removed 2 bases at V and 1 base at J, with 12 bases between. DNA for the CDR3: TGTGCCAGCAGTTTAGAAGGGACCGCTTCCTACGAGCAGTACTTC. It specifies CASSLEGTASYEQYF.

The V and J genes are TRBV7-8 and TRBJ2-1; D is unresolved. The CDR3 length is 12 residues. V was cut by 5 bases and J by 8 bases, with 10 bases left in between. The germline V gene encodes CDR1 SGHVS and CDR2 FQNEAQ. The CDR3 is CASSPTGYEQFF. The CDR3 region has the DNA TGTGCCAGCAGCCCGACTGGATATGAGCAGTTCTTC.

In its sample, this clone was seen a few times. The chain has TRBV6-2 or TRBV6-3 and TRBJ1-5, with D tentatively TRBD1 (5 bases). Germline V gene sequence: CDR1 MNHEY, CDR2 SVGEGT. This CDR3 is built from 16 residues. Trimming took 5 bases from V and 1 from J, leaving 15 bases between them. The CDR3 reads CASSNTRGRSNQPQHF. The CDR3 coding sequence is TGTGCCAGCAGTAATACCCGGGGCCGGAGCAATCAGCCCCAGCATTTT.

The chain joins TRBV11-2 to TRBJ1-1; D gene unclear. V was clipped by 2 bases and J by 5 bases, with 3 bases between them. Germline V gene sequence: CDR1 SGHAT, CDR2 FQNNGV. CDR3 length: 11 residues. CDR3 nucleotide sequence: TGTGCCAGCAGCTTAAAAACTGAAGCTTTCTTT. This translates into CASSLKTEAFF.

The CDR3 loop reads CASSYGTSETQYF. The CDR3 DNA reads TGTGCCAGCAGTTATGGGACCTCGGAGACCCAGTACTTC. This sequence joins TRBV6-5 and TRBJ2-5; perhaps D is TRBD1 or TRBD2 (5 bases each). Germline CDR1 reads MNHEY; CDR2 reads SVGAGI. V lost 3 bases and J lost 5, with 10 bases in between. CDR3 length: 13 amino acids.

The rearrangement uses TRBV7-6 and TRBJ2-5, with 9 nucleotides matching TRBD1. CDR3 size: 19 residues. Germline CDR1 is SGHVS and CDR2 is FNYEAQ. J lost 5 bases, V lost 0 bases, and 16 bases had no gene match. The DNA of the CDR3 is TGTGCCAGCAGCTTAGCTGGGACAGGGAGTATCAGGGACGTGGAGACCCAGTACTTC. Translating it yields CASSLAGTGSIRDVETQYF. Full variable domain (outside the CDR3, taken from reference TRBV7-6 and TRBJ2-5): GAGVSQSPRYKVTKRGQDVALRCDPISGHVSLYWYRQALGQGPEFLTYFNYEAQQDKSGLPNDRFSAERPEGSISTLTIQRTEQRDSAMYRCASSLAGTGSIRDVETQYFGPGTRLLVL.

Here the CDR3 reads CASRLTLAKNIQYF. CDR3 nucleotide sequence: TGTGCCAGCAGACTGACCCTAGCCAAAAACATTCAGTACTTC. The J gene is TRBJ2-4, the V gene TRBV5-5; D gene unclear. Trimming pared 5 bases from V and 0 bases from J, leaving 9 bases between. This CDR3 contains 14 residues. From germline, CDR1 is SGHKS and CDR2 YYEKEE (reference sequence).

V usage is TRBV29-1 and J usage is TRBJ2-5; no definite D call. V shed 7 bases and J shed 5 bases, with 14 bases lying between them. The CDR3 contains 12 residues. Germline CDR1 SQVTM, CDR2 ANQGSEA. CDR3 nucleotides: TGCAGCGACTACCCCGGTGGGGAGACCCAGTACTTC. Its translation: CSDYPGGETQYF.

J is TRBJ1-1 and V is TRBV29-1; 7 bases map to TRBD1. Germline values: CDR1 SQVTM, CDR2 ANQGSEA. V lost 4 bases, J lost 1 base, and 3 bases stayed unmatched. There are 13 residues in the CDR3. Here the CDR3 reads CSVGQGGNTEAFF. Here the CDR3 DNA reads TGCAGCGTTGGACAGGGTGGGAACACTGAAGCTTTCTTT.

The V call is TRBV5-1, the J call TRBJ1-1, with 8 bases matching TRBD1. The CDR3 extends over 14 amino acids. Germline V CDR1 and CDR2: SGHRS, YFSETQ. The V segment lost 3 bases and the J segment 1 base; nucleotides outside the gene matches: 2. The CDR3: CASSWQGANTEAFF. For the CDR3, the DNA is TGCGCCAGCAGCTGGCAGGGGGCGAACACTGAAGCTTTCTTT.

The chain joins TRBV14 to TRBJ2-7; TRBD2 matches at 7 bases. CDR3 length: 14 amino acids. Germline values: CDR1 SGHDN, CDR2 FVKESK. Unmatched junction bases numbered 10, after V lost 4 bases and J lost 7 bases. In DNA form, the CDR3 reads TGTGCCAGCAGCCTCTGGGGAGGGGATCGGGAGCAGTACTTC. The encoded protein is CASSLWGGDREQYF.

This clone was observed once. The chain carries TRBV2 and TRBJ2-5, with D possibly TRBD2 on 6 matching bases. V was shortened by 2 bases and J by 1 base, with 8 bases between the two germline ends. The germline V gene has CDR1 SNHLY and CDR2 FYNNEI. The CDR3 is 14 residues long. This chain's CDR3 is CASSEWGVQETQYF. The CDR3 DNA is TGTGCCAGCAGTGAATGGGGGGTCCAAGAGACCCAGTACTTC.

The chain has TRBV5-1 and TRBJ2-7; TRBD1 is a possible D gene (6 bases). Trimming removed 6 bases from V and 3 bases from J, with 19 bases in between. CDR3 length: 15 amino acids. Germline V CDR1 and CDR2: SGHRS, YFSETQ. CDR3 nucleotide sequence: TGCGCCAGCAACCCCGGGGACACTACGCACTACGAGCAGTACTTC. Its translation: CASNPGDTTHYEQYF.

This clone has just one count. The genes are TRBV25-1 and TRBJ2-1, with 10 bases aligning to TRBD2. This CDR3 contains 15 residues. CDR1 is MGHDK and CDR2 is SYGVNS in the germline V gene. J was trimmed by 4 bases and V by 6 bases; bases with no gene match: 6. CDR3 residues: CASSPTSGLYNEQFF. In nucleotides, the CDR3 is TGTGCCAGCAGCCCGACTAGCGGGCTATACAATGAGCAGTTCTTC. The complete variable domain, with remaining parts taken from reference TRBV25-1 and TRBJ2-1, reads EADIYQTPRYLVIGTGKKITLECSQTMGHDKMYWYQQDPGMELHLIHYSYGVNSTEKGDLSSESTVSRIRTEHFPLTLESARPSHTSQYLCASSPTSGLYNEQFFGPGTRLTVL.